These T cell receptor beta chains were read from a single sample in a study of T cell changes during pregnancy in multiple sclerosis. Profiled with immunoSEQ multiplex PCR; TCRdb holds only in-frame clones, not every one. This sample carries 80,000 to 100,000 clones, roughly nine tenths of them seen once, and the ten largest clones take over 0.6%. This sample comprised peripheral blood, obtained in the second trimester of pregnancy. All receptors come from a female donor in good health, enrolled as a control in a pregnancy study. Each CDR3 is given without its conserved first and last residue.

TRBV7-9	TRBJ2-5	ADRDSQETQY
TRBV28	TRBJ1-2	ASRPQGANYGYT
TRBV13	TRBJ2-1	ASRPSPGTGKIHEQF
TRBV2	TRBJ2-1	ASRWGGGAYNEQF
TRBV19	TRBJ1-1	ASSIEGGTEAF
TRBV28	TRBJ2-7	ASSLGRRSSYEQY
TRBV19	TRBJ2-5	ASSPRTGFVQETQY
TRBV27	TRBJ2-7	ASRESHVYEQY
TRBV19	TRBJ1-1	ASSIRGANTEAF
TRBV27	TRBJ2-3	ASSLWTAGTDTQY
TRBV29-1	TRBJ1-2	SVAARGTGNYGYT
TRBV5-1	TRBJ1-3	ASSSTGHPESTIY
TRBV5-1	TRBJ1-4	ASSPGQTDHEKLF
TRBV9	TRBJ2-5	ASSAGGTGVKETQY
TRBV10-1	TRBJ2-7	ASSLKTSWQAEQY
TRBV27	TRBJ2-7	ASSLRTSGPYEQY
TRBV7-9	TRBJ1-1	ASSLVLGANTEAF
TRBV6-1	TRBJ1-3	ASSDWTGSGNTIY
TRBV11-2	TRBJ1-2	ASSLVQDSGYT
TRBV25-1	TRBJ1-2	ASSYETANYGYT
TRBV25-1	TRBJ2-5	ASSGTVGEQY
TRBV27	TRBJ1-5	ASSLSLAGNQPQH
TRBV5-1	TRBJ2-3	ASSPGKVAGDTDTQY
TRBV5-3	TRBJ2-1	ARSPLTSGSSYNEQF
TRBV11-2	TRBJ1-2	ASSLVTDPNYGYT
TRBV5-1	TRBJ2-7	ASSFGTGAYEQY
TRBV27	TRBJ2-7	ASSTRDRGIWEQY
TRBV15	TRBJ1-1	ATSREIGTGLSEAF
TRBV5-1	TRBJ1-2	ASSLLGSVFYT
TRBV7-2	TRBJ2-7	ASSPTAAQGYEQY
TRBV19	TRBJ2-1	ASSIGGNNEQF
TRBV6-1	TRBJ2-3	ASSEALADTQY
TRBV19	TRBJ2-7	ASSSAGRAYEQY
TRBV7-7	TRBJ2-1	ASSPDLERNEQF
TRBV7-8	TRBJ2-2	ASSLGQRLSTGELF
TRBV6-4	TRBJ2-2	ASSESAGGDTGELF
TRBV9	TRBJ1-2	ASSAAGRNNYGYT
TRBV27	TRBJ2-3	ASSYLAGDTDTQY
TRBV6-6	TRBJ1-2	ASSYGQGGTHT
TRBV28	TRBJ1-2	ASRGQTGSNGYT